This is a list of T cell receptor beta chains from one sample in a study of shared clonotypes between healthy human individuals. Method: immunoSEQ multiplex PCR; TCRdb's copy keeps in-frame clones and lacks some. The sample records about a million clones, 70% to 85% being singletons. Sequenced input: memory CD4+ T cells sorted from blood. Receptor source: a young man in good health. CDR3s include the opening cysteine and the closing phenylalanine or tryptophan. Not every row has a clone size; where given, it reads once, few, many or a size class.

J | V | size | CDR3
TRBJ2-3 | TRBV7-2 | - | CASSPIGRATDTQYF
TRBJ1-2 | TRBV7-9 | - | CASSLSGVAHYGYTF
TRBJ1-1 | TRBV6-6 | - | CASSPNTEAFF
TRBJ2-3 | TRBV9 | - | CASTPGRSTDTQYF
TRBJ1-3 | TRBV19 | few | CASSIADGGPEGNTIYF
TRBJ2-5 | TRBV5-4 | - | CASSERLAGGETQYF
TRBJ2-7 | TRBV10-2 | - | CATGGGRVEQYF
TRBJ2-2 | TRBV10-3 | few | CAIKVLTNTGELFF
TRBJ1-4 | TRBV7-9 | few | CASSSGGQRNEKLFF
TRBJ2-2 | TRBV2 | many | CASSLGAAPRGELFF
TRBJ1-5 | TRBV30 | - | CAWSLGGQSRAQPQHF
TRBJ2-2 | TRBV7-9 | - | CASSLMSATGELFF
TRBJ2-1 | TRBV28 | - | CASRGRAAYNEQFF
TRBJ1-1 | TRBV6-5 | few | CASTHQSRIGTEAFF
TRBJ2-4 | TRBV5-1 | once | CASSLVGGPVNIQYF
TRBJ1-1 | TRBV29-1 | - | CSVATARSGAFF
TRBJ1-4 | TRBV30 | - | CAWSADSNEKLFF
TRBJ1-1 | TRBV5-1 | few | CASRRTVENTEAFF
TRBJ1-1 | TRBV29-1 | - | CSFRQGPTTEAFF
TRBJ1-1 | TRBV30 | - | CASTTDGRTEAFF
TRBJ1-2 | TRBV19 | - | CASNPGQGFHGYTF
TRBJ2-1 | TRBV5-1 | - | CASSLVLAGDNEQFF
TRBJ2-2 | TRBV18 | - | CASSPRSGTGELFF
TRBJ1-2 | TRBV28 | - | CASSGGTGEIGYTF
TRBJ2-7 | TRBV7-6 | - | CASRSNNGLAGDEQYF
TRBJ2-7 | TRBV7-2 | - | CASSLARTGGPHEQYF
TRBJ1-2 | TRBV19 | few | CASSMPGAFGYTF
TRBJ2-4 | TRBV28 | - | CASSLGTGQNIQYF
TRBJ2-1 | TRBV4-3 | - | CASSQLAGEGNEQFF
TRBJ1-1 | TRBV7-9 | - | CASSRHWTVDTEAFF
TRBJ2-3 | TRBV19 | - | CASSMGRVDTQYF
TRBJ2-7 | TRBV6-5 | - | CASSYSSDRGYEQYF
TRBJ2-3 | TRBV16 | - | CASSRNRGQADTQYF
TRBJ1-1 | TRBV14 | - | CASSQVEAFF
TRBJ2-3 | TRBV4-3 | once | CASSQEARGATDTQYF
TRBJ1-6 | TRBV18 | - | CASSPYLVGNNSPLHF
TRBJ2-1 | TRBV5-1 | - | CASSLGAGARNEQFF
TRBJ2-6 | TRBV5-1 | - | CASSDETGANVLTF
TRBJ2-3 | TRBV18 | - | CASSPREQGTDTQYF
TRBJ1-6 | TRBV7-9 | - | CASSLDQEKILDSPLHF
TRBJ2-3 | TRBV5-4 | - | CASRYTGLSTDTQYF
TRBJ2-2 | TRBV5-1 | - | CASSLVGPGVNTGELFF
TRBJ2-5 | TRBV15 | - | CATSNEGALETQYF
TRBJ2-3 | TRBV18 | few | CASSPLGSTDTQYF
TRBJ1-1 | TRBV7-2 | - | CASSFSRETFF
- | TRBV6-5 | - | CASSSTGLHEQYF
TRBJ2-7 | TRBV7-2 | - | CASSLNTGTYEQYF
TRBJ2-5 | TRBV29-1 | - | CSVEGRGGQPETQYF
TRBJ1-2 | TRBV7-2 | - | CASSLMGRSGYTF
TRBJ1-5 | TRBV5-1 | - | CASSLGYSNQPQHF